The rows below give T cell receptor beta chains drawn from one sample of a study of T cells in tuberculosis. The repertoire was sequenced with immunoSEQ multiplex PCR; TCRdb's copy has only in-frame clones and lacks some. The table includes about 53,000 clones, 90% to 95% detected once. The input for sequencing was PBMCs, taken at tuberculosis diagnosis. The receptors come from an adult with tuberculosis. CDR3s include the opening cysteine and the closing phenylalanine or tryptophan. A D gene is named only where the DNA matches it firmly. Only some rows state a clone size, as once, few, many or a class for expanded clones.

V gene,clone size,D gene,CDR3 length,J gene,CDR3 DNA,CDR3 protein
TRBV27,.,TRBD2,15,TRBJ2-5,TGTGCCAGCAGTCGGACTAGTTATTCACAAGAGACCCAGTACTTC,CASSRTSYSQETQYF
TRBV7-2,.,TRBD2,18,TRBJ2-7,TGTGCCAGCAGCCGCAGGGAACTAGCGGGAGGGAGTTCCTACGAGCAGTACTTC,CASSRRELAGGSSYEQYF
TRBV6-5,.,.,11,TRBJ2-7,TGTGCCAGCAGGCTAGGCAACGAGCAGTACTTC,CASRLGNEQYF
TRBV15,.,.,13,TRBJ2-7,TGTGCCACCAGCAAAATGGGCGTCGGCGAGCAGTACTTC,CATSKMGVGEQYF
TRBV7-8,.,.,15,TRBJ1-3,TGTGCCAGCAGCTTAGCTACGGCATTAGCGCCAACCATATATTTT,CASSLATALAPTIYF
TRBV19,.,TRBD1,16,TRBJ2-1,TGTGCCAGTAGTATTAATCAGGGGGCGGTAGGCAATGAGCAGTTCTTC,CASSINQGAVGNEQFF
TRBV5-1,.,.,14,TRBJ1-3,TGCGCCAGCAGCTTCGAGGACAGTGGAAACACCATATATTTT,CASSFEDSGNTIYF
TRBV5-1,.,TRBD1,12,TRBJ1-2,TGCGCCAGCAGCCAGACAGGGACAGGCTACACCTTC,CASSQTGTGYTF
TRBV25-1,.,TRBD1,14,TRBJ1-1,TGTGCCAGCAGGGGCCTCGGACAGGACACTGAAGCTTTCTTT,CASRGLGQDTEAFF
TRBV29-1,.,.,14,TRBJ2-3,TGCAGCGTTGAATCGGGGGTCGGCACAGATACGCAGTATTTT,CSVESGVGTDTQYF
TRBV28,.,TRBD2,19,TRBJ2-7,TGTGCCAGCAGTTCCAGACTAGCGGGGACACAATGGGGCTCCTACGAGCAGTACTTC,CASSSRLAGTQWGSYEQYF
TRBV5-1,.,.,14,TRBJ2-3,TGCGCCAGCAGCTTGAGCTTGGGGCGGGATACGCAGTATTTT,CASSLSLGRDTQYF
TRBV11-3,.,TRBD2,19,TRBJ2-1,TGTGCCAGCAGCTTCCGGACTAGCGGGAGGATGACAGACGTCGATGAGCAGTTCTTC,CASSFRTSGRMTDVDEQFF
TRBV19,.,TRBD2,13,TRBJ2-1,TGTGCCACCTCTAGCGGCCGAGGCAATGAGCAGTTCTTC,CATSSGRGNEQFF
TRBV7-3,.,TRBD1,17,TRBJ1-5,TGTGCCAGCAGCTTACACCGGACAGGGGGCGGCAATCAGCCCCAGCATTTT,CASSLHRTGGGNQPQHF
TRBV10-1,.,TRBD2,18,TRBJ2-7,TGCGCCAGCAGTGACCTTCACTTTAGCGGGAGGATTTCTTACGAGCAGTACTTC,CASSDLHFSGRISYEQYF
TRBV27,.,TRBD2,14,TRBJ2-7,TGTGCCAGCAACTCCCTTGGTGTAGCGGGAGAGCAGTACTTC,CASNSLGVAGEQYF
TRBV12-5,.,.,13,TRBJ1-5,TGTGCTAGTGGGGGACAAATTAATCAGCCCCAGCATTTT,CASGGQINQPQHF
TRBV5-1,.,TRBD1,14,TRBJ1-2,TGCGCCAGCAGCTTGGAGGACAGGGGCTATGGCTACACCTTC,CASSLEDRGYGYTF
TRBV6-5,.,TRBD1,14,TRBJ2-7,TGTGCCAGCAGTCTTGGGACAGGGGGCTTCGAGCAGTACTTC,CASSLGTGGFEQYF
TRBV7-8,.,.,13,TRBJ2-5,TGTGCCAGCACCCCGTCCGCTAGCTATAACCAGTACTTC,CASTPSASYNQYF
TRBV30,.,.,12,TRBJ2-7,TGTGCCTGGGGACGTAGCGGCTACGAGCAGTACTTC,CAWGRSGYEQYF
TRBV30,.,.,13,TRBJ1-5,TGTGCCTGGAGTGTACAAGGGGGACAGCCCCAGCATTTT,CAWSVQGGQPQHF
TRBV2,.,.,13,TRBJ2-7,TGTGCCAGCAGGGGGGCGGGGGTGTACGAGCAGTACTTC,CASRGAGVYEQYF
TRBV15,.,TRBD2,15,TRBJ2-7,TGTGCCACCAGCAGAGGGACTAGCCTTACCTACGAGCAGTACTTC,CATSRGTSLTYEQYF
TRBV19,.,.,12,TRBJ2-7,TGTGCCAGTAGTAATGTGGCAAGCGAGCAGTACTTC,CASSNVASEQYF
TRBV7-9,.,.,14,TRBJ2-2,TGTGCCAGCAGCCCGAGGAGGGCCTCCGGGGAGCTGTTTTTT,CASSPRRASGELFF
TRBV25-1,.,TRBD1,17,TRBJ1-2,TGTGCCAGCAGTGCTCCGGACAGGGTTGGGTCAAGACGGGGCTACACCTTC,CASSAPDRVGSRRGYTF
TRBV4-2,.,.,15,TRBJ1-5,TGTGCCAGCAGCCCCTATGGACAAGACAATCAGCCCCAGCATTTT,CASSPYGQDNQPQHF
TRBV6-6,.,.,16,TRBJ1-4,TGTGCCAGCAGTTACCGACAGCAGGGGCTAAATGAAAAACTGTTTTTT,CASSYRQQGLNEKLFF
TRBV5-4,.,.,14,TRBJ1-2,TGTGCCAGCAGCCCTACAGGGTCGGGCTATGGCTACACCTTC,CASSPTGSGYGYTF
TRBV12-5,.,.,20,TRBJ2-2,TGTGCTAGTGGTTTGGGGCGGGAAAGCTTCTACAAACTGAACACCGGGGAGCTGTTTTTT,CASGLGRESFYKLNTGELFF
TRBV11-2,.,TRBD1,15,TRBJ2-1,TGTGCCAGCAGCTTAAGGGACAGGGACCGGAATGAGCAGTTCTTC,CASSLRDRDRNEQFF
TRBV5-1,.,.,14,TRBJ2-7,TGCGCCAGCAGCTTGAGTACTAGTCTATACGAGCAGTACTTC,CASSLSTSLYEQYF
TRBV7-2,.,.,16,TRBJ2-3,TGTGCCAGCAGCTTAGAGGGGTACAGGGATCCCCTTACGCAGTATTTT,CASSLEGYRDPLTQYF
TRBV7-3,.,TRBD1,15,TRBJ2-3,TGTGCCAGCAGCTTAAAGGGACAGGGAACAGATACGCAGTATTTT,CASSLKGQGTDTQYF
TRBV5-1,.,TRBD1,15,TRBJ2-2,TGCGCCAGCAGCCTCGGGACAGCAAACACCGGGGAGCTGTTTTTT,CASSLGTANTGELFF
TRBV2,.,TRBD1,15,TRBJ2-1,TGTGCCAGCAGTGAACCCGAGGGGACAGCTAATGAGCAGTTCTTC,CASSEPEGTANEQFF
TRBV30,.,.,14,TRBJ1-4,TGTGCCTGGAGCTTCCGGGGGGCGGGTGAAAAACTGTTTTTT,CAWSFRGAGEKLFF
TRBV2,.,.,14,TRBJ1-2,TGTGCCAGCAGTGAATTGCGACAAAACTATGGCTACACCTTC,CASSELRQNYGYTF
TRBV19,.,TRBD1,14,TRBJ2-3,TGTGCCACTCGGGGACAGCAGTACACAGATACGCAGTATTTT,CATRGQQYTDTQYF
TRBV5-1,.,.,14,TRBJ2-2,TGCGCCAGCAGTCCTCTAGCAGTCACCGGGGAGCTGTTTTTT,CASSPLAVTGELFF
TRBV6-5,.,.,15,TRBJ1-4,TGTGCCAGCAGTTCTCCTCGTAAGGGGCAAGAAAAACTGTTTTTT,CASSSPRKGQEKLFF
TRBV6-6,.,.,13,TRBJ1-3,TGTGCCAGCATCCCGGGGGATAGAAACACCATATATTTT,CASIPGDRNTIYF
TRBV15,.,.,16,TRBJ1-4,TGTGCCACCAGCAGAGAAGGAGGGCTCCTAGGTGAAAAACTGTTTTTT,CATSREGGLLGEKLFF
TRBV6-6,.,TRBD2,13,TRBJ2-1,TGTGCCAGCATCCGCGGGAGCCTTAGTGAGCAGTTCTTC,CASIRGSLSEQFF
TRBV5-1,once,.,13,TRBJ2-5,TGCGCCAGCAGCGTGAGGGGGGGAGAGACCCAGTACTTC,CASSVRGGETQYF